What follows are 28 T cell receptor beta chains derived from one specimen sequenced in a study of identical twins. TCRdb ran MiXCR on the 5' RACE reads and lists one entry per CDR3 protein. The sample records 350,000 or so distinct CDR3 sequences, 12% being singletons. The same data also contributed to another study, on yellow fever vaccine responses in identical twins.

Sequenced: CD8+ T cells sorted from blood. These receptors all stem from a woman between 18 and 30 years old in good health.

This clonotype was observed a handful of times. The rearrangement uses TRBV7-6 and TRBJ2-1; possible D gene TRBD1, 6 bases. The CDR3 spans 15 residues. V was trimmed by 5 bases and J by 4 bases, leaving 15 bases between them. Germline-derived CDR1 and CDR2 are SGHVS and FNYEAQ. CDR3 DNA sequence: TGTGCCAGCAGCCCCCCGGGACAACCTTACAATGAGCAGTTCTTC. Its protein product is CASSPPGQPYNEQFF.

This clonotype was picked up a small number of times. V is TRBV7-2 and J is TRBJ2-7, with D possibly matching TRBD1 (6 bases). This CDR3 is built from 13 residues. Germline CDR1 reads SGHTA; CDR2 reads FQGNSA. Trimming removed 4 bases at V and 2 bases at J, with 9 bases between. Here the CDR3 reads CASSSGVTYEQYF. CDR3 nucleotide sequence: TGTGCCAGCAGCTCAGGGGTTACCTACGAGCAGTACTTC.

The chain is built from TRBV12-3 or TRBV12-4 and TRBJ2-5; TRBD2 matches at 11 bases. Trimming removed 2 bases from V and 3 bases from J; junction bases left unmatched: 5. The CDR3 totals 16 residues. The CDR3 reads CASSLMGLADKETQYF. CDR3 DNA sequence: TGTGCCAGCAGTTTAATGGGACTAGCGGATAAAGAGACCCAGTACTTC.

This clonotype showed up many times. The gene calls are TRBV5-1 and TRBJ1-4, with D perhaps matching TRBD1 (6 bases). CDR3 length: 15 residues. The V and J ends lost 4 bases and 10 bases respectively, with 20 bases between them. Per germline, CDR1 SGHRS and CDR2 YFSETQ. CDR3 coding DNA: TGCGCCAGCAGCGTCCAGGGGCCCCGCGCGGGAAAACTGTTTTTT. This encodes CASSVQGPRAGKLFF.

This clonotype was found many times. The chain has TRBV5-1 and TRBJ2-7; TRBD1 is a possible D gene (5 bases). The V gene's germline CDR1 is SGHRS and CDR2 YFSETQ. The CDR3 is made up of 19 amino acids. V was clipped by 0 bases and J by 3 bases, with 25 bases between them. CDR3 protein: CASSLGDSEVWIEGYEQYF. In DNA, the CDR3 is TGCGCCAGCAGCTTGGGTGACAGTGAAGTCTGGATCGAAGGCTACGAGCAGTACTTC.

This clonotype turned up a few times. V usage is TRBV28 and J usage is TRBJ1-1, with a tentative D call TRBD1 (5 bases). Germline assignment: CDR1 MDHEN and CDR2 SYDVKM. V was clipped by 5 bases and J by 3 bases, with 19 bases between them. This CDR3 has 16 residues. The CDR3 DNA reads TGTGCCAGCAGTCGCCCCGGGACTCTCTGGGACACTGAAGCTTTCTTT. As protein: CASSRPGTLWDTEAFF.

This rearrangement joins TRBV6-1 to TRBJ2-7; 9 positions match TRBD1. In germline, CDR1 is MNHNS, CDR2 SASEGT. The ends lost 7 bases at V and 2 bases at J; junction bases unmatched: 9. The length of the CDR3 is 15 residues. The CDR3 DNA reads as TGTGCCAGCACCCGGGGACAGGGCACCACCTACGAGCAGTACTTC. This encodes CASTRGQGTTYEQYF.

This clonotype has more than one count but fewer than ten. The V gene is TRBV7-8, the J gene TRBJ2-5; TRBD2 matches at 10 bases. Germline-derived CDR1 and CDR2 are SGHVS and FQNEAQ. There are 16 residues in the CDR3. Trimming cost V 5 bases and J 5 bases; bases outside gene matches: 11. CDR3 bases: TGTGCCAGCAGCCCCACCCGACTAGCGGGTGACGAGACCCAGTACTTC. Amino acid sequence: CASSPTRLAGDETQYF.

This chain links TRBV5-1 with TRBJ1-3, with D possibly TRBD1 on 5 matching bases. CDR1 is SGHRS, CDR2 YFSETQ, per germline. The CDR3 contains 17 residues. Trimming removed 4 bases from V and 0 bases from J, with 17 bases in between. In nucleotides, the CDR3 is TGCGCCAGCAGCCTGCGGGACGCGACTGACTCTGGAAACACCATATATTTT. Protein: CASSLRDATDSGNTIYF.

This clonotype was counted a few times. J is TRBJ1-1 and V is TRBV6-5, with TRBD1 as a possible D gene (5 bases). The CDR3 extends over 16 amino acids. V lost 0 bases, J lost 0 bases, and 11 bases lay in between. Germline V CDR1 and CDR2: MNHEY, SVGAGI. CDR3 residues: CASSYSDGDLNTEAFF. The CDR3 DNA reads as TGTGCCAGCAGTTACTCGGACGGGGACTTGAACACTGAAGCTTTCTTT.

There are a few counts of this clonotype. V gene TRBV25-1 combines with J gene TRBJ2-4; D is perhaps TRBD1 (6 bases). Germline V gene data show CDR1 as MGHDK and CDR2 as SYGVNS. This CDR3 has 15 amino acids. V lost 2 bases and J 1 base, leaving 9 bases between the germline ends. For the CDR3, the DNA is TGTGCCAGCAGTGAACAGGGGATCGCCAAAAACATTCAGTACTTC. Translation gives CASSEQGIAKNIQYF.

This clonotype was seen a few times. The chain is built from TRBV11-2 and TRBJ2-1, with 10 bases that match TRBD1. The germline gives CDR1 SGHAT, CDR2 FQNNGV. V gave up 2 bases and J gave up 0 bases; unmatched junction bases: 13. The CDR3 has 20 amino acids. CDR3 loop: CASSLNRDRGLLSSYNEQFF. The CDR3 DNA reads as TGTGCCAGCAGCTTAAATCGGGACAGGGGCCTCCTGAGCTCCTACAATGAGCAGTTCTTC. The full variable domain, with the rest looked up from reference TRBV11-2 and TRBJ2-1, is EAGVAQSPRYKIIEKRQSVAFWCNPISGHATLYWYQQILGQGPKLLIQFQNNGVVDDSQLPKDRFSAERLKGVDSTLKIQPAKLEDSAVYLCASSLNRDRGLLSSYNEQFFGPGTRLTVL.

This clonotype turned up a few times. The rearrangement links TRBV20-1 to TRBJ2-1; 10 nucleotides match TRBD2. CDR1 is DFQATT and CDR2 is SNEGSKA in the germline V gene (reference sequence). CDR3 size: 18 residues. V was clipped by 0 bases and J by 4 bases; unmatched bases: 12. The CDR3 DNA reads as TGCAGTGCTAGAGAAAGCCCCCGGACTAGCGGTTTTTACAATGAGCAGTTCTTC. Encoded protein: CSARESPRTSGFYNEQFF.

V and J are TRBV7-3 and TRBJ2-5, with 11 bases aligning to TRBD2. The V gene end was trimmed by 5 bases and the J gene end by 5 bases; junction bases not matched to a gene: 10. Germline CDR1 SGHTA, CDR2 FQGTGA. The CDR3 covers 16 residues. Here the CDR3 reads CASSVIAGGPSETQYF. CDR3 DNA: TGTGCCAGCAGCGTAATAGCGGGAGGGCCCTCGGAGACCCAGTACTTC.

This clonotype has more than one count but fewer than ten. The chain employs TRBV6-1 and TRBJ2-1; 10 nucleotides line up with TRBD2. The V and J ends lost 6 bases and 6 bases, in that order; junction bases with no gene match: 8. CDR1 is MNHNS and CDR2 is SASEGT in the germline V gene. The CDR3 is made up of 15 amino acids. DNA for the CDR3: TGTGCCAGCAGCCTAACCGGGACTAGCGCCAATGAGCAGTTCTTC. Translated: CASSLTGTSANEQFF.

This chain connects TRBV6-5 to TRBJ2-5, with D perhaps matching TRBD1 (5 bases). Germline V CDR1 and CDR2: MNHEY, SVGAGI. V was clipped by 2 bases and J by 1 base, with 8 bases between them. The CDR3 has 14 residues. The chain's CDR3 is CASSYVTVQETQYF. The CDR3 DNA reads as TGTGCCAGCAGTTACGTGACAGTCCAAGAGACCCAGTACTTC.

This clonotype has more than one count but fewer than ten. J is TRBJ2-3 and V is TRBV11-2; 13 bases align to TRBD2. From germline, CDR1 is SGHAT and CDR2 FQNNGV. V shed 7 bases, J shed 4 bases, and the junction held 14 bases outside the gene matches. CDR3 length equals 18 residues. The DNA of the CDR3 is TGTGCCAGCACCTATTTTCCGAGGACTAGCGGGAGTGCAGATACGCAGTATTTT. It yields the protein CASTYFPRTSGSADTQYF.

Written as DNA, the CDR3 is TGTGCCACCTTAGCGGGGGGGCCAGGGAATGAGCAGTTCTTC. Protein: CATLAGGPGNEQFF. The chain carries TRBV15 and TRBJ2-1; 11 nucleotides align to TRBD2. Germline V gives CDR1 LNHNV, CDR2 YYDKDF (reference sequence). Unmatched junction bases numbered 7, after V lost 8 bases and J lost 7 bases. This CDR3 has 14 amino acids. The complete variable domain, with remaining parts taken from reference TRBV15 and TRBJ2-1, reads DAMVIQNPRYQVTQFGKPVTLSCSQTLNHNVMYWYQQKSSQAPKLLFHYYDKDFNNEADTPDNFQSRRPNTSFCFLDIRSPGLGDTAMYLCATLAGGPGNEQFFGPGTRLTVL.

The table lists this clonotype with many counts. The chain couples TRBV9 to TRBJ2-7; 7 bases align to TRBD2. In germline, CDR1 is SGDLS, CDR2 YYNGEE. V was pared by 2 bases and J by 3 bases, with 2 bases of the junction left unmatched. The CDR3 loop spans 13 amino acids. DNA for the CDR3: TGTGCCAGCAGCGTGGGGGGGAGCTACGAGCAGTACTTC. Amino acid sequence: CASSVGGSYEQYF.

This chain joins TRBV9 and TRBJ2-1; D is uncertain. Germline V gene sequence: CDR1 SGDLS, CDR2 YYNGEE. This CDR3 is 10 amino acids long. The ends were cut back, 3 bases at V and 9 bases at J, with 4 bases in the middle. Here the CDR3 reads CASSGSEQFF. The CDR3, as DNA: TGTGCCAGCAGCGGTTCTGAGCAGTTCTTC.

The genes are TRBV18 and TRBJ1-1; D unresolved. The V and J ends lost 0 bases and 3 bases respectively, with 5 bases between them. CDR3 length: 13 residues. CDR1 and CDR2 from the germline V gene are KGHSH and LQKENI. The CDR3 DNA sequence: TGTGCCAGCTCACCACCGGGGTACACTGAAGCTTTCTTT. Translated, it gives CASSPPGYTEAFF.

The chain has TRBV4-1 and TRBJ1-2, with D uncertain. Germline assignment: CDR1 MGHRA and CDR2 YSYEKL. Trimming removed 1 base at V and 2 bases at J, with 17 bases between. The CDR3 totals 17 residues. This CDR3 reads CASSQVGAGLGNYGYTF. DNA of the CDR3: TGCGCCAGCAGCCAAGTAGGAGCGGGATTAGGGAACTATGGCTACACCTTC.

The V and J genes are TRBV19 and TRBJ2-1; the D gene is possibly TRBD1 (5 bases). V was clipped by 3 bases and J by 2 bases, with 8 bases between them. Germline V gene lookup returns CDR1 LNHDA and CDR2 SQIVND (reference sequence). There are 14 residues in the CDR3. The CDR3 sequence is CASSISGTYNEQFF. The CDR3 nucleotides are TGTGCCAGTAGTATTTCAGGGACCTACAATGAGCAGTTCTTC.

The chain couples TRBV9 to TRBJ2-3; D is undetermined. The CDR3 totals 15 residues. Trimming removed 2 bases from V and 0 bases from J, with 10 bases in between. Germline loops: CDR1 SGDLS, CDR2 YYNGEE. This CDR3 is CASSVFATSTDTQYF. Here the CDR3 DNA reads TGTGCCAGCAGCGTGTTCGCAACTAGCACAGATACGCAGTATTTT.

This clonotype was seen a handful of times. This chain links TRBV29-1 with TRBJ2-7; TRBD1 or TRBD2 may be the D gene (5 bases each). Germline CDR1 reads SQVTM; CDR2 reads ANQGSEA. The V gene lost 4 bases and the J gene lost 5 bases, with 15 bases spanning the gap. There are 13 residues in the CDR3. The CDR3 DNA follows: TGCAGCGTTGTGGCAGGGAGTACCCACGAGCAGTACTTC. Amino acids: CSVVAGSTHEQYF.

This chain uses TRBV27 with TRBJ1-5; no reliable D call. The V gene lost 6 bases and the J gene lost 0 bases, with 12 bases spanning the gap. Germline CDR1 and CDR2: MNHEY and SMNVEV (reference sequence). This CDR3 comprises 15 residues. The chain's CDR3 is CASRRDLGSNQPQHF. In nucleotides, the CDR3 is TGTGCCAGCAGACGCGATCTTGGTAGCAATCAGCCCCAGCATTTT.

Only a few counts were recorded for this clonotype. The V gene is TRBV7-8, the J gene TRBJ2-3, with 7 bases that match TRBD1. J lost 5 bases, V lost 7 bases, and 9 bases had no gene match. CDR1 is SGHVS and CDR2 is FQNEAQ in the germline V gene. The CDR3 has 14 amino acids. The CDR3, as DNA: TGTGCCAGCACCTACAGGGGTGGGGGAGATACGCAGTATTTT. Translation: CASTYRGGGDTQYF.

This clonotype has just a few counts. The gene calls are TRBV24-1 and TRBJ2-2, with D unclear. This CDR3 contains 16 residues. The germline V and J ends were trimmed by 0 bases and 2 bases, with 9 bases remaining between them. The germline V gene encodes CDR1 KGHDR and CDR2 SFDVKD. CDR3 nucleotides: TGTGCCACCAGTGATTTGAAGGGAAGAAACACCGGGGAGCTGTTTTTT. It translates to CATSDLKGRNTGELFF.